The rows below give T cell receptor beta chains drawn from one sample of a study of T cell changes during pregnancy in multiple sclerosis. Measured with immunoSEQ multiplex PCR; TCRdb has only the in-frame clones, and not every one. Among 44,000 or so clones listed, around nine tenths were seen once. The sequencing here drew on CD8+ T cells from peripheral blood mononuclear cells, taken after pregnancy. All receptors come from a female donor in good health, enrolled as a control in a pregnancy study. Both conserved end residues are trimmed from each CDR3.

CDR3aa,j_gene,v_gene,len
ASSIQGPEAF,TRBJ1-1,TRBV14,10
ASSQDWGGYNEQF,TRBJ2-1,TRBV4-3,13
ASSLGDRGYEQY,TRBJ2-7,TRBV5-4,12
ASSLLAGGFNEQF,TRBJ2-1,TRBV27,13
ASSPPLAHEQY,TRBJ2-7,TRBV11-1,11
ASSYSGTGYYEQY,TRBJ2-7,TRBV27,13
ASSLLGTSGGPYNEQF,TRBJ2-1,TRBV4-2,16
ASSPWQGSYNEQF,TRBJ2-1,TRBV7-8,13
ASSLFGRGEKYNEQF,TRBJ2-1,TRBV7-9,15
ASRLAGSTNEKLF,TRBJ1-4,TRBV28,13
ASSLPQGNEKLF,TRBJ1-4,TRBV27,12
ASSLPPPGQGAEQY,TRBJ2-7,TRBV27,14
ASSQSALTGPYEQY,TRBJ2-7,TRBV4-3,14
ASSRQGERETQY,TRBJ2-5,TRBV13,12
ASSGDRQY,TRBJ2-3,TRBV9,8
ASSIGLIPDTQY,TRBJ2-3,TRBV19,12
AIAPLVPTEAF,TRBJ1-1,TRBV6-6,11
ASSFGGYQPQH,TRBJ1-5,TRBV27,11
ASSQEETGGSYEQY,TRBJ2-7,TRBV4-3,14
ASSHGIPGTGGSPLH,TRBJ1-6,TRBV14,15
ASSPSVGADTQY,TRBJ2-3,TRBV18,12
ASSGGQGEIYEQY,TRBJ2-7,TRBV27,13
ASSDSGTGINEKLF,TRBJ1-4,TRBV9,14
ASSRKTRDEQY,TRBJ2-7,TRBV7-8,11
ASSINGGGAFSADTQY,TRBJ2-3,TRBV19,16
ASSQDSANEQF,TRBJ2-1,TRBV4-3,11
ASSLEGQGGEAF,TRBJ1-1,TRBV7-6,12
ASSNTGLGYEQY,TRBJ2-7,TRBV25-1,12
ASSGGLGDVDTQY,TRBJ2-3,TRBV5-5,13
ATSRTPEIGQAF,TRBJ1-1,TRBV15,12
ASSELAAKFIYGYT,TRBJ1-2,TRBV2,14
ASSPGGASYNEQF,TRBJ2-1,TRBV7-6,13
ASSPRGGGTYEQY,TRBJ2-7,TRBV9,13